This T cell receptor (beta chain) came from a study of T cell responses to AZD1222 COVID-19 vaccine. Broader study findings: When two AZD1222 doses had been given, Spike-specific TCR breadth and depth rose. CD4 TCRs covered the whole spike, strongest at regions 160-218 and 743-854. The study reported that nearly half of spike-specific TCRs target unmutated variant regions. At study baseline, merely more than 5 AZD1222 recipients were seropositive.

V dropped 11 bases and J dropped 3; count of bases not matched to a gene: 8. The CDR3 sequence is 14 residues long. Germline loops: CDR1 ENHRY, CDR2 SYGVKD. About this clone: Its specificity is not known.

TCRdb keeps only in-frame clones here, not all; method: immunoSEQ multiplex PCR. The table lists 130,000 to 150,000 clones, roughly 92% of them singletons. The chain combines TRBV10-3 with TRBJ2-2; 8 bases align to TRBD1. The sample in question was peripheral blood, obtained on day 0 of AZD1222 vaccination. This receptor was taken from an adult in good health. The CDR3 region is CAGRRGPDTGELFF. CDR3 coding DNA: TGTGCCGGCCGCAGGGGGCCGGACACCGGGGAGCTGTTTTTT.